This TCR beta chain was captured by sequencing in a study of blood T cell repertoires in COVID-19. Study-level information: Material from acute and convalescent COVID-19 was sourced from the United States, Italy and Spain. Sources were T cells, B-cell-depleted T cells, or PBMCs; the material itself was cDNA or gDNA.

Authors' processing steps: Reference gene primer amplification gave estimated nucleated cell counts. Sequencing was performed with immunoSEQ multiplex PCR; in TCRdb, only in-frame clones are kept and a portion is missing. From that table come the V and J calls and clone size; the DNA was used to work out D and trimming. The sample carries about 190,000 clones, 78% recorded once. Deletions cut 1 base from V and 3 bases from J, with 5 bases between. Germline V lookup: CDR1 SGHVS, CDR2 FNYEAQ. The length of the CDR3 is 13 residues. In its sample, this clone was seen many times. The clonotype originates from a woman aged 80 or older with active or convalescent COVID-19. Sequencing was carried out using peripheral blood. This chain joins TRBV7-6 and TRBJ2-3; no definite D call. The CDR3 DNA follows: TGTGCCAGCAGCTTAGGTCCTACAGATACGCAGTATTTT. This sequence encodes CASSLGPTDTQYF.